The 14 T cell receptor beta chains below come from one sample, sequenced in a study of T cells in localized non-small cell lung cancer. Here immunoSEQ multiplex PCR was the method, and the copy in TCRdb shows in-frame clones only, minus some. The sample has about 2,200 clones, around 40% seen once. This specimen was lung tumor tissue, taken before any cancer treatment. All receptors derive from a female donor aged 60 or older with stage I lung adenocarcinoma.

V is TRBV30 and J is TRBJ2-7; 7 nucleotides line up with TRBD1. The V gene's germline CDR1 is GTSNPN and CDR2 SVGIG (reference sequence). V dropped 0 bases and J dropped 7; count of bases not matched to a gene: 9. The CDR3 is 14 amino acids. CDR3 bases: TGTGCCTGGAGTGTAATGAGGGGGCTGGAGGAGCAGTACTTC. Amino acids: CAWSVMRGLEEQYF.

The CDR3 spells CASSSSLYEQYF. The CDR3 coding sequence is TGTGCCAGCAGTTCCAGCCTCTACGAGCAGTACTTC. The chain links TRBV6-8 to TRBJ2-7; D unclear. The CDR3 is 12 residues long. The V gene's germline CDR1 is MNHGY and CDR2 SAAAGT. V was trimmed by 4 bases and J by 3 bases, leaving 7 bases between them.

J is TRBJ1-1 and V is TRBV11-3; 9 nucleotides align to TRBD1. CDR3 length: 16 amino acids. The V gene end was trimmed by 2 bases and the J gene end by 1 base; junction bases not matched to a gene: 5. CDR1 and CDR2 (germline): SGHNT, YENEEA. This CDR3 is CASSLLLGQGNTEAFF. The DNA of the CDR3 is TGTGCCAGCAGCTTATTACTGGGACAGGGGAACACTGAAGCTTTCTTT.

CDR3 sequence: CASSRGGQETQYF. As DNA, the CDR3 is TGTGCCAGCAGCCGGGGGGGCCAAGAGACCCAGTACTTC. The rearrangement links TRBV9 to TRBJ2-5; 8 nucleotides line up with TRBD2. The CDR3 length is 13 residues. Germline CDR1 reads SGDLS; CDR2 reads YYNGEE. V was pared by 4 bases and J by 1 base, with 0 bases of the junction left unmatched.

V and J are TRBV15 and TRBJ1-3; TRBD1 aligns across 9 bases. This CDR3 is 16 amino acids long. The germline V gene encodes CDR1 LNHNV and CDR2 YYDKDF (reference sequence). Unmatched junction bases numbered 2, after V lost 1 base and J lost 1 base. In DNA, the CDR3 is TGTGCCACCAGCAGAGGGGACAGGGTTTCTGGAAACACCATATATTTT. This codes for CATSRGDRVSGNTIYF.

This clone was observed once. The V gene is TRBV18, the J gene TRBJ1-4; D gene uncertain. Germline CDR1 KGHSH, CDR2 LQKENI. Trimming stripped 5 bases from V and 7 bases from J, with 8 bases between. The CDR3 spans 12 residues. The CDR3 protein is CASSSPGEKLFF. CDR3 nucleotides: TGTGCCAGCTCATCCCCGGGTGAAAAACTGTTTTTT.

By proportion, this clone is medium-sized (0.01 to 0.1%). The rearrangement uses TRBV11-3 and TRBJ2-7; the D is unclear. V was shortened by 1 base and J by 0 bases, with 10 bases between the two germline ends. The CDR3 runs to 15 residues. Germline values: CDR1 SGHNT, CDR2 YENEEA. The CDR3 here is CASSLGVTPSYEQYF. The CDR3 region has the DNA TGTGCCAGCAGCTTAGGCGTGACACCCTCCTACGAGCAGTACTTC.

The chain recombines TRBV19 with TRBJ2-1, with TRBD1 matching over 10 bases. CDR3 length: 16 residues. Germline lookup yields CDR1 LNHDA and CDR2 SQIVND (reference sequence). Germline trimming cut 5 bases from V and 1 base from J; bases unmatched to any gene: 5. The CDR3 spells CASSPGQGGSYNEQFF. The DNA for the CDR3 is TGTGCCAGTAGTCCAGGACAGGGGGGGTCCTACAATGAGCAGTTCTTC. Together with reference TRBV19 and TRBJ2-1, the CDR3 gives the full variable domain: DGGITQSPKYLFRKEGQNVTLSCEQNLNHDAMYWYRQDPGQGLRLIYYSQIVNDFQKGDIAEGYSVSREKKESFPLTVTSAQKNPTAFYLCASSPGQGGSYNEQFFGPGTRLTVL.

By proportion, this clone is medium-sized. This chain joins TRBV6-8 and TRBJ2-1, with D maybe TRBD2 (5 bases). Germline loops: CDR1 MNHGY, CDR2 SAAAGT. Trimming removed 7 bases from V and 0 bases from J, with 10 bases in between. The CDR3 is made up of 14 amino acids. CDR3 sequence: CASKRDLSYNEQFF. The CDR3, as DNA: TGTGCCAGCAAACGGGATCTCTCCTACAATGAGCAGTTCTTC.

By share of the sample, this clone is medium-sized. This chain links TRBV6-8 with TRBJ2-7; D might be TRBD1 (5 bases). Trimming pared 0 bases from V and 11 bases from J, leaving 17 bases between. There are 14 residues in the CDR3. CDR1 is MNHGY, CDR2 SAAAGT, per germline. The DNA of the CDR3 is TGTGCCAGCAGTTACTCAGCAGGGAATTTCTTGGAGTACTTC. Translation gives CASSYSAGNFLEYF.

The chain is built from TRBV28 and TRBJ1-1; a weak D match, TRBD1 (5 bases). CDR1 is MDHEN and CDR2 is SYDVKM in the germline V gene. Between the trimmed V and J ends, which lost 7 bases and 4 bases, there was a span of 19 bases. The CDR3 runs 15 residues. The CDR3 bases are TGTGCCAGCAATGGCAGGGTGGGAGAGGGCACTGAAGCTTTCTTT. As protein: CASNGRVGEGTEAFF.

This clone was observed a handful of times. The rearrangement uses TRBV11-3 and TRBJ1-5, with D possibly matching TRBD1 (5 bases). Trimming pared 3 bases from V and 6 bases from J, leaving 12 bases between. This CDR3 comprises 14 residues. Germline CDR1 is SGHNT and CDR2 is YENEEA. CDR3 DNA sequence: TGTGCCAGCAGCTTGAAAGGGGCAGGTCAGCCCCAGCATTTT. It specifies CASSLKGAGQPQHF.

The rearrangement links TRBV9 to TRBJ2-7; 10 bases match TRBD2. The V gene end was trimmed by 0 bases and the J gene end by 3 bases; junction bases not matched to a gene: 6. The CDR3 has 16 amino acids. Germline assignment: CDR1 SGDLS and CDR2 YYNGEE. The DNA of the CDR3 is TGTGCCAGCAGCGTAGATGGACTAGCGGCTTACTACGAGCAGTACTTC. Its translation is CASSVDGLAAYYEQYF.

This clone was seen only a few times. This sequence joins TRBV6-8 and TRBJ1-2; the match to TRBD1 covers 11 bases. V was clipped by 6 bases and J by 7 bases; unmatched bases: 10. CDR1 MNHGY and CDR2 SAAAGT come from the germline V gene. CDR3 length equals 15 residues. The CDR3: CASRGIGQGAFGYTF. The CDR3 DNA reads as TGTGCCAGCAGGGGAATAGGACAGGGGGCATTTGGCTACACCTTC.